These T cell receptor beta chains were read from a single sample in a study of T cell repertoires in cytomegalovirus infection. TCRdb analysed the reads with MiXCR anew, one entry per CDR3 protein. The repertoire holds 250,000 to 350,000 distinct CDR3 sequences, about 26% seen once, with about 15% in the top ten. Sequenced input: PBMCs. The receptor source for this set is a human donor in good health (CMV status not recorded). Some clones in this sample may be carry-over from other donors' samples. Each CDR3 is given with its conserved first and last residue. D genes are given only for firm matches.

J: TRBJ1-5; D: NA; V: TRBV7-2; CDR3: CASSLWGGQPQHF
J: TRBJ2-7; D: NA; V: TRBV5-6; CDR3: CASAHRLEQYF
J: TRBJ2-1; D: TRBD2; V: TRBV7-2; CDR3: CASKRGSSGDGEQFF
J: TRBJ1-5; D: NA; V: TRBV15; CDR3: CATSSGSGDQPQHF
J: TRBJ1-1; D: NA; V: TRBV7-9; CDR3: CASSLGRPEAFF
J: TRBJ1-6; D: NA; V: TRBV11-3; CDR3: CASSPGPTYNSPLHF
J: TRBJ1-1; D: NA; V: TRBV28; CDR3: CASRYIMNTEAFF
J: TRBJ2-1; D: TRBD2; V: TRBV7-6; CDR3: CAGSLDGGVNEQFF
J: TRBJ2-7; D: TRBD2; V: TRBV19; CDR3: CASSIGLAGSYYEQYF
J: TRBJ2-5; D: TRBD1; V: TRBV12-3/TRBV12-4; CDR3: CASSSGQVTQYF
J: TRBJ2-3; D: TRBD1; V: TRBV28; CDR3: CASRGGTGHEGTQYF
J: TRBJ2-2; D: NA; V: TRBV25-1; CDR3: CASSDGGRGELFF
J: TRBJ2-7; D: TRBD2; V: TRBV7-2; CDR3: CASSLILAEGYEQYF
J: TRBJ1-1; D: NA; V: TRBV7-2; CDR3: CASSFQGRSTEAFF
J: TRBJ1-1; D: NA; V: TRBV29-1; CDR3: CSVVYLRGGSEAFF
J: TRBJ2-5; D: NA; V: TRBV19; CDR3: CASSALSGETQYF